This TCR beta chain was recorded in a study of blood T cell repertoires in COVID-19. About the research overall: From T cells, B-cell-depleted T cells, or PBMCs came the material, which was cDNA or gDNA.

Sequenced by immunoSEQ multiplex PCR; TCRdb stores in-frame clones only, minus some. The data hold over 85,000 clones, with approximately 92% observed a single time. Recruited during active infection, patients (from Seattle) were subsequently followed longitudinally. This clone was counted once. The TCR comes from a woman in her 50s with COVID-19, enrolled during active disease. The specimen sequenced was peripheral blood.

CDR3 in DNA: TGCAGTGCTAGAATCGGGCAGCCCCAGCATTTT. The encoded protein is CSARIGQPQHF. The chain joins TRBV20-1 to TRBJ1-5; D remains ambiguous. This CDR3 is built from 11 residues. In germline, CDR1 is DFQATT, CDR2 SNEGSKA (reference sequence). Trimming cost V 2 bases and J 7 bases, with 6 bases left between them.